This TCR beta chain emerged from a study of T-cell memory formation after mild COVID-19. The CDR3 covers 12 residues. Trimming cost V 3 bases and J 7 bases, with 13 bases left between them. Germline lookup yields CDR1 DFQATT and CDR2 SNEGSKA (reference sequence). This clonotype was counted only a few times. TCRdb processed the 5' RACE reads anew with MiXCR; each CDR3 protein has one entry. The sample carries hundreds of thousands of distinct CDR3 sequences, 12% to 15% recorded once. The chain employs TRBV20-1 and TRBJ2-7; D tentatively fits TRBD1 or TRBD2 (5 bases each). This receptor was taken from a young man who had mild COVID-19 (a few samples of this study predate the infection). Cell type and time point are not known. The sequenced sample consisted of PBMCs or a T cell subset sorted from them (not recorded which). CDR3 nucleotides: TGCAGTGCTAGGAGGGACCACGGGGAGCAGTACGTC. As protein: CSARRDHGEQYV.